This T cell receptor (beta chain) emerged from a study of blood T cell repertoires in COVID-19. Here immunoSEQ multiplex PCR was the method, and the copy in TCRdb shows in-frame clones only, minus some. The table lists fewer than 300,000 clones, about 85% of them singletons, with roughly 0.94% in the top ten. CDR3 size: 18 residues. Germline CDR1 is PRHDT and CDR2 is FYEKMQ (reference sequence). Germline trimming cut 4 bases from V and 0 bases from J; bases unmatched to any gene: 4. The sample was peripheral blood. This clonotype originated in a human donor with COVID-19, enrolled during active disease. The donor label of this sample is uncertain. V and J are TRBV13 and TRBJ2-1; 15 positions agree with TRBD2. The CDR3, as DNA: TGTGCCAGCAGCTCAGGACTAGCGGGAGGGCCCTCCTACAATGAGCAGTTCTTC. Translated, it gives CASSSGLAGGPSYNEQFF.